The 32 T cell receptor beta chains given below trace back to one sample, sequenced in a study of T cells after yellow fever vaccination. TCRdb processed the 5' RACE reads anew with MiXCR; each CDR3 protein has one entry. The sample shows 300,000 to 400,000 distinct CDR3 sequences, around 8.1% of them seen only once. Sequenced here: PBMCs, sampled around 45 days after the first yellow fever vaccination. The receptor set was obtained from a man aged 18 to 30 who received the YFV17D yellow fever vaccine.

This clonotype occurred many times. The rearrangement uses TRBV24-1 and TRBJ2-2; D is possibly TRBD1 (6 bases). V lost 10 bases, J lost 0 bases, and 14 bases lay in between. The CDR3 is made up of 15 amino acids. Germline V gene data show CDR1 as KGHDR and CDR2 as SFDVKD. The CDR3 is CATRPGHTNTGELFF. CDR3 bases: TGTGCCACTAGGCCGGGACACACGAACACCGGGGAGCTGTTTTTT.

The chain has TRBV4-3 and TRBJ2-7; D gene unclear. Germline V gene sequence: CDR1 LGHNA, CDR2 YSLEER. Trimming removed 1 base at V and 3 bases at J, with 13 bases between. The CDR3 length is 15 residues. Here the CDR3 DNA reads TGCGCCAGCAGCCAAGTGTTTTCTGAATACTACGAGCAGTACTTC. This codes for CASSQVFSEYYEQYF.

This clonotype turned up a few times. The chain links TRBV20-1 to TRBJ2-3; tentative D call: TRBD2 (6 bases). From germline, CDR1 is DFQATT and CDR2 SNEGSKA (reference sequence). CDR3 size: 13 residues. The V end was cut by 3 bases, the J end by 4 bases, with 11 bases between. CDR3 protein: CSASYGGADTQYF. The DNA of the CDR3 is TGCAGTGCTAGTTACGGGGGTGCAGATACGCAGTATTTT.

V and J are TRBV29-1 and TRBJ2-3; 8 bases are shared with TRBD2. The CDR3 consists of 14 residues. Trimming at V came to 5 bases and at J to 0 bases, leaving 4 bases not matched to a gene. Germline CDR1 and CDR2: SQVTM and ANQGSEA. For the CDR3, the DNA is TGCAGCGTTCGGGGGGGGACTAGCACAGATACGCAGTATTTT. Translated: CSVRGGTSTDTQYF.

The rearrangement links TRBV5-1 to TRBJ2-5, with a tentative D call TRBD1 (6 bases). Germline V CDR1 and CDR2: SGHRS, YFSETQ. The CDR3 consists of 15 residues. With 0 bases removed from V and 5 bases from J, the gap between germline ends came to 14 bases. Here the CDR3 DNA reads TGCGCCAGCAGCTTGGAGCAGGGGCCGACGGAGACCCAGTACTTC. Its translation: CASSLEQGPTETQYF. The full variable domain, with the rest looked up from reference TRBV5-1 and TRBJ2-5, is KAGVTQTPRYLIKTRGQQVTLSCSPISGHRSVSWYQQTPGQGLQFLFEYFSETQRNKGNFPGRFSGRQFSNSRSEMNVSTLELGDSALYLCASSLEQGPTETQYFGPGTRLLVL.

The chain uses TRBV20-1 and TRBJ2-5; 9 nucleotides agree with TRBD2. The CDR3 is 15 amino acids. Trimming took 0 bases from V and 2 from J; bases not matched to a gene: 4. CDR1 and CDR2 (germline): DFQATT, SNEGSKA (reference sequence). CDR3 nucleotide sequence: TGCAGTGCTAGAGATTGGCGGGGGGGGCAAGAGACCCAGTACTTC. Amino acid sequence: CSARDWRGGQETQYF.

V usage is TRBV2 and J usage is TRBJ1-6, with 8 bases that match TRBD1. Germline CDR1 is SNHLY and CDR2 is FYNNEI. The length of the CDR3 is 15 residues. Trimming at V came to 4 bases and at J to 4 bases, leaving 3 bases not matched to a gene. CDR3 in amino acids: CASSARGPYNSPLHF. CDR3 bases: TGTGCCAGCAGTGCCAGGGGGCCGTATAATTCACCCCTCCACTTT.

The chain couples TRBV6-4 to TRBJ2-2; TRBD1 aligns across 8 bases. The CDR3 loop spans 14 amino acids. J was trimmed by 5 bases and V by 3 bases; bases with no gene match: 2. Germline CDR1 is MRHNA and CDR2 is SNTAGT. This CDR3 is CASSETGETGELFF. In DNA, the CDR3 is TGTGCCAGCAGTGAGACAGGGGAGACCGGGGAGCTGTTTTTT.

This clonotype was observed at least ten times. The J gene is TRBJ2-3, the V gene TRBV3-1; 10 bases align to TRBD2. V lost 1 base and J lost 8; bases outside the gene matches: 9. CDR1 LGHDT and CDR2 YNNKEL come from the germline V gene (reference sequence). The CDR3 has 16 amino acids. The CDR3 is CASSQGVSGGAGTQYF. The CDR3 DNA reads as TGTGCCAGCAGCCAAGGGGTCAGCGGGGGGGCCGGTACGCAGTATTTT.

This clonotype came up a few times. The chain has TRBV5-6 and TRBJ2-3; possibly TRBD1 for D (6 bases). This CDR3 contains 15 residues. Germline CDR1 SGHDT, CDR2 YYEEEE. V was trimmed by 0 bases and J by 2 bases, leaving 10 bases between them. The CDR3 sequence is CASSLAGVPTDTQYF. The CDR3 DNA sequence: TGTGCCAGCAGCTTGGCAGGGGTCCCCACAGATACGCAGTATTTT.

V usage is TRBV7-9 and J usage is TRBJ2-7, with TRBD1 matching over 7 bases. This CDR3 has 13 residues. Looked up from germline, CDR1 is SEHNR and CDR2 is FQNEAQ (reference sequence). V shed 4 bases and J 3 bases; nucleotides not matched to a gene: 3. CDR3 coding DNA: TGTGCCAGCAGCTCTAGGGACAGCTACGAGCAGTACTTC. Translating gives CASSSRDSYEQYF.

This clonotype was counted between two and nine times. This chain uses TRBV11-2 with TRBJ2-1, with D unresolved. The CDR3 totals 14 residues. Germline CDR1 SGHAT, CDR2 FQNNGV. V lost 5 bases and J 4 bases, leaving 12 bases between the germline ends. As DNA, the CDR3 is TGTGCCAGCAGCCGAGAGACGGAATACAATGAGCAGTTCTTC. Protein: CASSRETEYNEQFF.

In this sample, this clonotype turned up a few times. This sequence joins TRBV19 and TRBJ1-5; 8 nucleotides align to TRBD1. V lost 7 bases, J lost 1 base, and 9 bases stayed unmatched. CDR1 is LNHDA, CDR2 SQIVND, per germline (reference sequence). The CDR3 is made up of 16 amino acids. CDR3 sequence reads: CASTQDRVRSNQPQHF. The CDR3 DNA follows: TGTGCCAGTACCCAGGACAGGGTTAGAAGCAATCAGCCCCAGCATTTT.

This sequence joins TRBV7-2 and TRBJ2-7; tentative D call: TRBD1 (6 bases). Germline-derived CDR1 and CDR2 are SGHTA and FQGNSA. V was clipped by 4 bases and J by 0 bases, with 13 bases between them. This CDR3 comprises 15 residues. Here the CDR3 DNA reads TGTGCCAGCAGCTCACAGGGTTTAACCTCCTACGAGCAGTACTTC. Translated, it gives CASSSQGLTSYEQYF.

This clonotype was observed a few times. The CDR3 spells CASTLAGGNEQFF. The CDR3 bases are TGTGCCAGCACCCTAGCGGGGGGTAATGAGCAGTTCTTC. The J gene is TRBJ2-1, the V gene TRBV6-6; 11 bases align to TRBD2. After removal of 7 bases from V and 7 bases from J, the junction contained 3 bases not matched to a gene. Germline lookup yields CDR1 MNHNY and CDR2 SVGAGI (reference sequence). The CDR3 consists of 13 residues.

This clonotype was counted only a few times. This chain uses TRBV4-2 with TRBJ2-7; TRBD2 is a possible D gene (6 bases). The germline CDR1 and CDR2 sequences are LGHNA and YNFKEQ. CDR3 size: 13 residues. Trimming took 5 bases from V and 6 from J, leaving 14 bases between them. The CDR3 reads CASSLGEAGEQYF. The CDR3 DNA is TGTGCCAGCAGCTTAGGGGAGGCGGGCGAGCAGTACTTC.

The CDR3 sequence: CASSLVTSGAGELFF. CDR3 nucleotides: TGTGCCAGCAGCTTGGTAACTAGCGGGGCCGGGGAGCTGTTTTTT. The V gene is TRBV5-5, the J gene TRBJ2-2; TRBD2 matches at 10 bases. The CDR3 is 15 amino acids. Looked up from germline, CDR1 is SGHKS and CDR2 is YYEKEE (reference sequence). The junction had 2 bases not matched to a gene; V was cut back by 0 bases and J by 6 bases.

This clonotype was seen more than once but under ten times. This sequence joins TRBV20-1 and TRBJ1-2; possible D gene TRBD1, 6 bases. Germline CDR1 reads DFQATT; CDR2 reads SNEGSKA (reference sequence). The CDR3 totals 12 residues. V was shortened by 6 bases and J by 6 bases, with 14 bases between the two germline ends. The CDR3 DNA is TGCAGTGCCCTCAGGGGAATCAATGGCTACACCTTC. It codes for CSALRGINGYTF.

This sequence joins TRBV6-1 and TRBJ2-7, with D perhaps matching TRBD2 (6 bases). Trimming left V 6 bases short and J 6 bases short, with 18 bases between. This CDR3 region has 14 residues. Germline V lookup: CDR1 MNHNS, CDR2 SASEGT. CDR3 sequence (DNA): TGTGCCAGCAGGGTTGCGGGGAATAGTGTCGAGCAGTACTTC. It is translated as CASRVAGNSVEQYF.

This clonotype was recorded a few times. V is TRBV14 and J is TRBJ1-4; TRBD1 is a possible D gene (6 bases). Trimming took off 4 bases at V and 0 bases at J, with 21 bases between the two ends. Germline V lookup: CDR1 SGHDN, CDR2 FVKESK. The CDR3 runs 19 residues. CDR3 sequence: CASSRTRDTRIATNEKLFF. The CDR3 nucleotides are TGTGCCAGCAGCCGGACCCGGGACACCAGAATAGCAACTAATGAAAAACTGTTTTTT.

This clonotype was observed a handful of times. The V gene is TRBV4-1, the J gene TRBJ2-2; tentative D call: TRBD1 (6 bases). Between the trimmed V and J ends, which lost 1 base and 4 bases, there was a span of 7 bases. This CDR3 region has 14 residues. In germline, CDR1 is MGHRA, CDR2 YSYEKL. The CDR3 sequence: CASSQVQGTGELFF. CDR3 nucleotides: TGCGCCAGCAGCCAAGTACAGGGCACCGGGGAGCTGTTTTTT.

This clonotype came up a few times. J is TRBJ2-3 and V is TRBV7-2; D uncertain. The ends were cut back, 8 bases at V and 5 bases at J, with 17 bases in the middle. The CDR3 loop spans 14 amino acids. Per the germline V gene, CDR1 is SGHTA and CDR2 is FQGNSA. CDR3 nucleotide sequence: TGTGCCAGCGCCAAGGGCCGGGCGGAAGATACGCAGTATTTT. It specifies CASAKGRAEDTQYF.

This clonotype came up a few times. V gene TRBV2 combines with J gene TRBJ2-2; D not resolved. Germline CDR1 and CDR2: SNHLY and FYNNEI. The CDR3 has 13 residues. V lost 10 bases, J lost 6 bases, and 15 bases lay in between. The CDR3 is CATEIGGAGELFF. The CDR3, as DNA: TGTGCCACAGAAATCGGTGGCGCCGGGGAGCTGTTTTTT.

Here the CDR3 reads CASSQDATSSGNTIYF. The CDR3 DNA sequence: TGCGCCAGCAGCCAAGACGCCACCTCCTCTGGAAACACCATATATTTT. This sequence joins TRBV4-3 and TRBJ1-3; D is unresolved. Trimming cost V 0 bases and J 0 bases, with 9 bases left between them. The germline CDR1 and CDR2 sequences are LGHNA and YSLEER. The CDR3 totals 16 residues.

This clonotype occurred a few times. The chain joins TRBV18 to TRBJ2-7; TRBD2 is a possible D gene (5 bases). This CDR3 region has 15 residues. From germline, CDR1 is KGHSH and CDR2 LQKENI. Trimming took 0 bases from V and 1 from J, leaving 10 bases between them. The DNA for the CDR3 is TGTGCCAGCTCACCACCACGGACGGGATCCTACGAGCAGTACTTC. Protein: CASSPPRTGSYEQYF.

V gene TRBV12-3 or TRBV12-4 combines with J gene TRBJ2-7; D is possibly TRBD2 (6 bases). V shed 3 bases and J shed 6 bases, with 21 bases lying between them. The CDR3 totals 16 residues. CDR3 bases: TGTGCCAGCAGTTTCCGCTCAAATCAACTCGGGGGCGAGCAGTACTTC. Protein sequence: CASSFRSNQLGGEQYF.

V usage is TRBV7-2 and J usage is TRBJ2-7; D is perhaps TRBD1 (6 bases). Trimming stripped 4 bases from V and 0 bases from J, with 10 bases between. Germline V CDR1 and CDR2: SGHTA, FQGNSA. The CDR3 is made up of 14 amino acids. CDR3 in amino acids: CASSYQGRSYEQYF. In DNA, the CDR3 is TGTGCCAGCAGCTATCAGGGGCGCTCCTACGAGCAGTACTTC.

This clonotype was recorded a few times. This CDR3 reads CASSYLLGTGDEKLFF. CDR3 in DNA: TGTGCCAGCAGTTACCTTCTCGGGACAGGGGACGAAAAACTGTTTTTT. The V gene is TRBV6-5, the J gene TRBJ1-4, with TRBD1 matching 10 bases. The CDR3 extends over 16 amino acids. The V gene end was trimmed by 2 bases and the J gene end by 8 bases; junction bases not matched to a gene: 8. In germline, CDR1 is MNHEY, CDR2 SVGAGI.

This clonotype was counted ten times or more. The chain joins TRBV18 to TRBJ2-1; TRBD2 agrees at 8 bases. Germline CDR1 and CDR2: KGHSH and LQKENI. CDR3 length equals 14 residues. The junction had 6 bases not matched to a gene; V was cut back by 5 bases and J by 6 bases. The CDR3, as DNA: TGTGCCAGCTCAATAGGACTAGCCTCCAATGAGCAGTTCTTC. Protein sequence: CASSIGLASNEQFF.

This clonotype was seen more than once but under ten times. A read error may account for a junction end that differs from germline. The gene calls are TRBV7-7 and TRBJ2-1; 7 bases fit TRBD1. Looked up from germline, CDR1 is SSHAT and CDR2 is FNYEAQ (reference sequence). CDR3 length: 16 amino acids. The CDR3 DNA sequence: TGTGCTAGCAGCTGCCCTAGGGGGCCCCTCTCGCATGAGCAGTTCTTC. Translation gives CASSCPRGPLSHEQFF.

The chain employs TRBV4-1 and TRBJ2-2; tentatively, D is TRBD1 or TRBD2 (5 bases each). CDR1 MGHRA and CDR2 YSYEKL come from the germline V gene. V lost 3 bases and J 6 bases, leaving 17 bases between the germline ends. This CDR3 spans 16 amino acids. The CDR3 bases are TGCGCCAGCAGCCAGACAATGGGCAGGGAGTCCGGGGAGCTGTTTTTT. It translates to CASSQTMGRESGELFF.

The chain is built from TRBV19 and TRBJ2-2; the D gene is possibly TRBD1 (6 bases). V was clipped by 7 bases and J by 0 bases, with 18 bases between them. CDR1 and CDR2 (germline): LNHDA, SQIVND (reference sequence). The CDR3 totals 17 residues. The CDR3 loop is CASTKRDNSANTGELFF. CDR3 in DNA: TGTGCCAGTACCAAAAGGGACAACAGTGCGAACACCGGGGAGCTGTTTTTT. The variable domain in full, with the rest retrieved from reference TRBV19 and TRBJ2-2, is DGGITQSPKYLFRKEGQNVTLSCEQNLNHDAMYWYRQDPGQGLRLIYYSQIVNDFQKGDIAEGYSVSREKKESFPLTVTSAQKNPTAFYLCASTKRDNSANTGELFFGEGSRLTVL.